The rows below give T cell receptor beta chains drawn from one sample of a study of radiotherapy plus CTLA-4 blockade in lung cancer. Here immunoSEQ multiplex PCR was the method, and the copy in TCRdb shows in-frame clones only, minus some. Of some 50,000 clones in the sample, more than 65% are singletons; the top ten hold 2.5% to 4%. The starting material was peripheral blood, obtained from a patient treated with radiotherapy plus ipilimumab. The receptors were gathered from a human donor with non-small cell lung cancer who had a partial response to radiotherapy plus ipilimumab. Each CDR3 is given with its conserved first and last residue. Fields, in order: CDR3 DNA, CDR3 protein, clone size, J gene, V gene, D gene. The D gene is left open where the match is weak. Clone size is stated in some rows and not others, as once, few, many or a class when expanded.

CDR3 DNA: TGCGCCAGCAGCACGAGACAGGGGGCGGACACTGAAGCTTTCTTT
CDR3 protein: CASSTRQGADTEAFF
clone size: .
J gene: TRBJ1-1
V gene: TRBV5-1
D gene: TRBD1

CDR3 DNA: TGTGCCTGGAGTAGGGGGGGGCTGAACACTGAAGCTTTCTTT
CDR3 protein: CAWSRGGLNTEAFF
clone size: few
J gene: TRBJ1-1
V gene: TRBV30
D gene: .

CDR3 DNA: TGTGCCAGCAGCACACGAAATCAGGGGGCCTATGGCTACACCTTC
CDR3 protein: CASSTRNQGAYGYTF
clone size: .
J gene: TRBJ1-2
V gene: TRBV5-5
D gene: TRBD1

CDR3 DNA: TGTGCCAGCTCACCCGACACCAACAATGAGCAGTTCTTC
CDR3 protein: CASSPDTNNEQFF
clone size: .
J gene: TRBJ2-1
V gene: TRBV18
D gene: .

CDR3 DNA: TGTGCCAGCAGTGATGGCTGGGGCACCTACGAGCAGTACTTC
CDR3 protein: CASSDGWGTYEQYF
clone size: .
J gene: TRBJ2-7
V gene: TRBV6-1
D gene: .

CDR3 DNA: TGTGCCAGCAGTCTAGTCCAAGAGACCCAGTACTTC
CDR3 protein: CASSLVQETQYF
clone size: once
J gene: TRBJ2-5
V gene: TRBV6-1
D gene: .

CDR3 DNA: TGTGCCAGCAGACTTAATCAGCCCCAGCATTTT
CDR3 protein: CASRLNQPQHF
clone size: .
J gene: TRBJ1-5
V gene: TRBV6-1
D gene: .

CDR3 DNA: TGCGCCAGCAGCCCCCTTGGCGGTTTGAACACTGAAGCTTTCTTT
CDR3 protein: CASSPLGGLNTEAFF
clone size: .
J gene: TRBJ1-1
V gene: TRBV5-1
D gene: .

CDR3 DNA: TGTGCCAGCAGCTTGCAGGGGAGGGGGGATACGCAGTATTTT
CDR3 protein: CASSLQGRGDTQYF
clone size: .
J gene: TRBJ2-3
V gene: TRBV13
D gene: .

CDR3 DNA: TGTGCCAGCAGTTATAGTGCCGGCTCTGGAAACACCATATATTTT
CDR3 protein: CASSYSAGSGNTIYF
clone size: .
J gene: TRBJ1-3
V gene: TRBV6-5
D gene: .

CDR3 DNA: TGTGCCAGCAGCACAGCGGGGGTTTGGTACGAGCAGTACTTC
CDR3 protein: CASSTAGVWYEQYF
clone size: .
J gene: TRBJ2-7
V gene: TRBV6-5
D gene: TRBD2

CDR3 DNA: TGTGCTAGTGGTTTGGGTGGGCAAGTGACCCAGTACTTC
CDR3 protein: CASGLGGQVTQYF
clone size: .
J gene: TRBJ2-5
V gene: TRBV12-5
D gene: .

CDR3 DNA: TGTGCCAGCAGTGAACAGGTTAACTATGGCTACACCTTC
CDR3 protein: CASSEQVNYGYTF
clone size: .
J gene: TRBJ1-2
V gene: TRBV6-5
D gene: .

CDR3 DNA: TGCGCCAGCAGTGAAGGGACAGGGCCCCTTGGGGGCGAGCAGTACTTC
CDR3 protein: CASSEGTGPLGGEQYF
clone size: few
J gene: TRBJ2-7
V gene: TRBV10-2
D gene: TRBD1

CDR3 DNA: TGTGCCAGCAGCTTATCCCGGACTGTGGGCCTGGACGAGCAGTACTTC
CDR3 protein: CASSLSRTVGLDEQYF
clone size: .
J gene: TRBJ2-7
V gene: TRBV7-6
D gene: .

CDR3 DNA: TGCGCCAGCAGCTTGAAACGAGGTGGCGAGCAGTACTTC
CDR3 protein: CASSLKRGGEQYF
clone size: .
J gene: TRBJ2-7
V gene: TRBV5-1
D gene: .

CDR3 DNA: TGTGCCAGCAGCCGGGAGGGGGGGCAGGGATACGAGCAGTACTTC
CDR3 protein: CASSREGGQGYEQYF
clone size: few
J gene: TRBJ2-7
V gene: TRBV5-4
D gene: TRBD2

CDR3 DNA: TGTGCCAGCAGCTTAGGGGACAGCAGAAATACGCAGTATTTT
CDR3 protein: CASSLGDSRNTQYF
clone size: .
J gene: TRBJ2-3
V gene: TRBV11-2
D gene: TRBD1

CDR3 DNA: TGTGCCAGCAGTTACTCGAATCCGCGGAACCAAGAGACCCAGTACTTC
CDR3 protein: CASSYSNPRNQETQYF
clone size: .
J gene: TRBJ2-5
V gene: TRBV6-5
D gene: .

CDR3 DNA: TGTGCCAGCAGCCCCCGGGGGGGTGGACTAGCGGGGGGCCGGAACACCGGGGAGCTGTTTTTT
CDR3 protein: CASSPRGGGLAGGRNTGELFF
clone size: .
J gene: TRBJ2-2
V gene: TRBV9
D gene: TRBD2

CDR3 DNA: TGTGCCAGCAGCTTAGGGGCAGCCAGCTCTGGAAACACCATATATTTT
CDR3 protein: CASSLGAASSGNTIYF
clone size: .
J gene: TRBJ1-3
V gene: TRBV11-2
D gene: .

CDR3 DNA: TGTGCCTGGACCACGACAGGCTATAATTCACCCCTCCACTTT
CDR3 protein: CAWTTTGYNSPLHF
clone size: few
J gene: TRBJ1-6
V gene: TRBV30
D gene: .

CDR3 DNA: TGTGCCAGCAGCCGGACCGGGACAGCCCTTAATGAAAAACTGTTTTTT
CDR3 protein: CASSRTGTALNEKLFF
clone size: .
J gene: TRBJ1-4
V gene: TRBV5-8
D gene: TRBD1

CDR3 DNA: TGCGCCAGCAGTCAAAGTAAGGGAGACGAGCAGTACTTC
CDR3 protein: CASSQSKGDEQYF
clone size: .
J gene: TRBJ2-7
V gene: TRBV23-1
D gene: .

CDR3 DNA: TGTGCCAGCAGATCCCCGGGGAAGCTGTTTTTT
CDR3 protein: CASRSPGKLFF
clone size: .
J gene: TRBJ2-2
V gene: TRBV28
D gene: .

CDR3 DNA: TGTGCCACCAAACGGGGGGGAACTGAAAAACTGTTTTTT
CDR3 protein: CATKRGGTEKLFF
clone size: .
J gene: TRBJ1-4
V gene: TRBV6-1
D gene: .

CDR3 DNA: TGTGCCAGCAGCCCTCCGGGACTTTACAATGAGCAGTTCTTC
CDR3 protein: CASSPPGLYNEQFF
clone size: .
J gene: TRBJ2-1
V gene: TRBV5-6
D gene: .

CDR3 DNA: TGTGCCAGCAGCGTAGCTGGCAGGGAAGGTGAGCAGTACTTC
CDR3 protein: CASSVAGREGEQYF
clone size: .
J gene: TRBJ2-7
V gene: TRBV9
D gene: .

CDR3 DNA: TGCGCCAGCAGCGGACTAGCGGGGGCCGGTGAGCAGTTCTTC
CDR3 protein: CASSGLAGAGEQFF
clone size: .
J gene: TRBJ2-1
V gene: TRBV5-1
D gene: TRBD2

CDR3 DNA: TGTGCCAGCAGTTCGACTAGCCTAGGGGGTTACGAGCAGTACTTC
CDR3 protein: CASSSTSLGGYEQYF
clone size: .
J gene: TRBJ2-7
V gene: TRBV28
D gene: .

CDR3 DNA: TGTGCCAGCAGCCCGGGGGGAGGATCCTACGAGCAGTACTTC
CDR3 protein: CASSPGGGSYEQYF
clone size: .
J gene: TRBJ2-7
V gene: TRBV5-4
D gene: TRBD2

CDR3 DNA: TGTGCCAGCAGCATCCCGGGTAGGAACACTGAAGCTTTCTTT
CDR3 protein: CASSIPGRNTEAFF
clone size: .
J gene: TRBJ1-1
V gene: TRBV6-5
D gene: .

CDR3 DNA: TGTGCCAGCAGTGAGGGACTAGCGGGAAACACCGGGGAGCTGTTTTTT
CDR3 protein: CASSEGLAGNTGELFF
clone size: .
J gene: TRBJ2-2
V gene: TRBV6-1
D gene: TRBD2

CDR3 DNA: TGTGCCAGCTCGCAGGCTACCTACAATGAGCAGTTCTTC
CDR3 protein: CASSQATYNEQFF
clone size: .
J gene: TRBJ2-1
V gene: TRBV6-1
D gene: .

CDR3 DNA: TGTGCCAGTAGCCGTACCTCGGGGAACTATGGCTACACCTTC
CDR3 protein: CASSRTSGNYGYTF
clone size: once
J gene: TRBJ1-2
V gene: TRBV19
D gene: .

CDR3 DNA: TGTGCCAGCAGCGAGGGACAGGCGGTCTACAATGAGCAGTTCTTC
CDR3 protein: CASSEGQAVYNEQFF
clone size: .
J gene: TRBJ2-1
V gene: TRBV5-8
D gene: TRBD1

CDR3 DNA: TGTGCCAGCAGCTTGGGAGGGATAGGGAACACCATATATTTT
CDR3 protein: CASSLGGIGNTIYF
clone size: .
J gene: TRBJ1-3
V gene: TRBV5-4
D gene: .

CDR3 DNA: TGTGCCAGCAGCTTAGCCGAGAGCTATGGCTACACCTTC
CDR3 protein: CASSLAESYGYTF
clone size: .
J gene: TRBJ1-2
V gene: TRBV7-9
D gene: .

CDR3 DNA: TGTGCCAGCAGCCGATACGGGACAGGGTATACCGAGCAGTACTTC
CDR3 protein: CASSRYGTGYTEQYF
clone size: .
J gene: TRBJ2-7
V gene: TRBV6-5
D gene: TRBD1

CDR3 DNA: TGTGCCAGCAGACCGGACACGAACACTGAAGCTTTCTTT
CDR3 protein: CASRPDTNTEAFF
clone size: .
J gene: TRBJ1-1
V gene: TRBV5-8
D gene: .

CDR3 DNA: TGCGCCAGCAGCTTAGGGCAGGGAATGGGCATTCAGTACTTC
CDR3 protein: CASSLGQGMGIQYF
clone size: .
J gene: TRBJ2-4
V gene: TRBV5-1
D gene: .

CDR3 DNA: TGTGCCAGCAGCAAGGGGGGGGCGGGCGTAGAGACTGAAGCTTTCTTT
CDR3 protein: CASSKGGAGVETEAFF
clone size: .
J gene: TRBJ1-1
V gene: TRBV9
D gene: .

CDR3 DNA: TGTGCCAGCAGCCAGGGCCACACTGAAGCTTTCTTT
CDR3 protein: CASSQGHTEAFF
clone size: few
J gene: TRBJ1-1
V gene: TRBV7-9
D gene: .

CDR3 DNA: TGTGCCAGCAGTCTGGGCGGGGATAGGTACGAGCAGTACTTC
CDR3 protein: CASSLGGDRYEQYF
clone size: .
J gene: TRBJ2-7
V gene: TRBV27
D gene: .

CDR3 DNA: TGTGCCAGCTTCGGGACTCTCCTCCGGGACAGGGACAATCAGCCCCAGCATTTT
CDR3 protein: CASFGTLLRDRDNQPQHF
clone size: .
J gene: TRBJ1-5
V gene: TRBV28
D gene: TRBD1

CDR3 DNA: TGTGCCAGCAGCGATAACAGGGTGGGGAACATTCAGTACTTC
CDR3 protein: CASSDNRVGNIQYF
clone size: .
J gene: TRBJ2-4
V gene: TRBV7-9
D gene: .

CDR3 DNA: TGCAGCGTCCCCCGGACTAGCGGGGGCAATGAGCAGTTCTTC
CDR3 protein: CSVPRTSGGNEQFF
clone size: .
J gene: TRBJ2-1
V gene: TRBV29-1
D gene: TRBD2

CDR3 DNA: TGTGCCAGTCGGGGGCGGGGGGTCTACAATGAGCAGTTCTTC
CDR3 protein: CASRGRGVYNEQFF
clone size: .
J gene: TRBJ2-1
V gene: TRBV19
D gene: TRBD2

CDR3 DNA: TGTGCCAGCAGCTTTAAGCGGTCCCTATACAATGAGCAGTTCTTC
CDR3 protein: CASSFKRSLYNEQFF
clone size: once
J gene: TRBJ2-1
V gene: TRBV7-2
D gene: .

CDR3 DNA: TGTGCCAGCAGCTTAGGCGGCGGGAGCGGCTACGAGCAGTACTTC
CDR3 protein: CASSLGGGSGYEQYF
clone size: .
J gene: TRBJ2-7
V gene: TRBV11-3
D gene: TRBD2

CDR3 DNA: TGTGCCAGCAGATCGTCAGGGGTGCAAGGAAACACCATATATTTT
CDR3 protein: CASRSSGVQGNTIYF
clone size: .
J gene: TRBJ1-3
V gene: TRBV28
D gene: .

CDR3 DNA: TGTGCCAGCAGCCCACTTGCAACGAGGGAGACCCAGTACTTC
CDR3 protein: CASSPLATRETQYF
clone size: .
J gene: TRBJ2-5
V gene: TRBV7-3
D gene: .

CDR3 DNA: TGTGCCAGCAGGTGGCGGGGGGCCCTCTACGAGCAGTACTTC
CDR3 protein: CASRWRGALYEQYF
clone size: .
J gene: TRBJ2-7
V gene: TRBV27
D gene: TRBD2

CDR3 DNA: TGTGCCAGTAGTCCCGCCCCCGGACAGAACACTGAAGCTTTCTTT
CDR3 protein: CASSPAPGQNTEAFF
clone size: .
J gene: TRBJ1-1
V gene: TRBV19
D gene: .

CDR3 DNA: TGTGCCAGCGGCAGGGTACTACCCACTCGTTACGAGCAGTACTTC
CDR3 protein: CASGRVLPTRYEQYF
clone size: .
J gene: TRBJ2-7
V gene: TRBV6-1
D gene: .